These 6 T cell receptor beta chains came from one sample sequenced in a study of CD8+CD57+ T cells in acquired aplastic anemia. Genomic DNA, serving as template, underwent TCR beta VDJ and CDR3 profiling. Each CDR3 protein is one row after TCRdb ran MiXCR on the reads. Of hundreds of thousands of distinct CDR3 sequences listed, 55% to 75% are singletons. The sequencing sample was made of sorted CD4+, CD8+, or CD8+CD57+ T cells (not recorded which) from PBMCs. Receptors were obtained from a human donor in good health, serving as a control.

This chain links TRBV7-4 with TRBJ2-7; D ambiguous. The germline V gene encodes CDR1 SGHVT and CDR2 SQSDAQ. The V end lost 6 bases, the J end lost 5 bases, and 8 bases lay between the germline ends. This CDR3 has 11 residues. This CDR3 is CASSNTDEQYV. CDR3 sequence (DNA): TGTGCCAGCAGTAACACAGACGAGCAGTACGTC.

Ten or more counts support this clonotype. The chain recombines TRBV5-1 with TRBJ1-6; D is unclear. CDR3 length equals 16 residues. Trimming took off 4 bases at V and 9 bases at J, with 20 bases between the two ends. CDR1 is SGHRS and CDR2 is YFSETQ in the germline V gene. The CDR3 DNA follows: TGCGCCAGCAGCACCGTAGGTCCATCTGAAGGTTCACCCCTCCACTTT. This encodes CASSTVGPSEGSPLHF.

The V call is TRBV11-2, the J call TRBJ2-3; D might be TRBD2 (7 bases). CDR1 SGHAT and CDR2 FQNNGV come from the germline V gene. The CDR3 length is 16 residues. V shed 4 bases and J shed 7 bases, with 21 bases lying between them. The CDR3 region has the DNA TGTGCCAGCAGCTCCCTACCGCTTTGCGGGGGCCATACGCAGTATTTT. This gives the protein CASSSLPLCGGHTQYF.

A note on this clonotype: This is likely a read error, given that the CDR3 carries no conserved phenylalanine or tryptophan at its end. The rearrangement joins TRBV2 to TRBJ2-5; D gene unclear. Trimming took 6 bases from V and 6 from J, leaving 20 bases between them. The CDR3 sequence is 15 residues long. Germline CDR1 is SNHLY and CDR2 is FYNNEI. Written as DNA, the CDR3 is TGTGCCAGCAGCGGAGTCGCCCAGGAACAACAGACCCAGTACTGT. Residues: CASSGVAQEQQTQYC.

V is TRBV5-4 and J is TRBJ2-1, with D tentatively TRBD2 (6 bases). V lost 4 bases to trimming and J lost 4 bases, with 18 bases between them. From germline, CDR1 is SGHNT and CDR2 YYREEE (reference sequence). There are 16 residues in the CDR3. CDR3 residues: CASSPRSGSGYNEQFF. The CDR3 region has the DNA TGTGCCAGCAGCCCCCGCTCCGGTAGCGGATACAATGAGCAGTTCTTC.

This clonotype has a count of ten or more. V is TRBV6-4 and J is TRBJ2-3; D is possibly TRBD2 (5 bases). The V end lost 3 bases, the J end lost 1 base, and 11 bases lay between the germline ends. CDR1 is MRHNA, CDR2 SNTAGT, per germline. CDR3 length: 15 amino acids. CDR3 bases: TGTGCCAGCAGTGAATTAGAGGGCGGCACAGATACGCAGTATTTT. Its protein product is CASSELEGGTDTQYF.